Below, 11 T cell receptor beta chains from the same sample are listed, as sequenced in a study of technical replicates of blood from a few donors (dated by TCRdb to 2017 to 2019). Libraries were built with the immunoSEQ multiplex PCR assay. TCRdb stores this immuneACCESS table with in-frame sequences only. Part of the clones is absent; in the studies checked, under half of the shortfall reflects unresolved V genes, and no reason is known for the rest. The sample table holds 75,000 to 80,000 clones, of which 94% were seen once. The biggest ten clones account for approximately 0.4% of the sample. What was sequenced was T cells isolated from PBMCs. Receptor source: a human donor in good health.

The rearrangement joins TRBV27 to TRBJ1-2; D gene unclear. V was cut by 5 bases and J by 2 bases, with 18 bases left in between. The CDR3 consists of 16 residues. Germline loops: CDR1 MNHEY, CDR2 SMNVEV (reference sequence). This chain's CDR3 is CASSPLHGLTNYGYTF. The CDR3 DNA sequence: TGTGCCAGCAGTCCTCTTCATGGACTGACAAACTATGGCTACACCTTC.

The rearrangement uses TRBV6-1 and TRBJ1-1; 9 nucleotides align to TRBD1. Losses at the gene ends were 6 bases for V and 6 bases for J; bases not matched to a gene: 5. This CDR3 is 13 amino acids long. The germline V gene encodes CDR1 MNHNS and CDR2 SASEGT. The CDR3, as DNA: TGTGCCAGCAGCCACACAGGGGGCTCTGAAGCTTTCTTT. It specifies CASSHTGGSEAFF.

The chain has TRBV28 and TRBJ1-2, with D possibly being TRBD1 (5 bases). Trimming took off 5 bases at V and 2 bases at J, with 12 bases between the two ends. Germline CDR1 and CDR2: MDHEN and SYDVKM. The length of the CDR3 is 14 residues. DNA for the CDR3: TGTGCCAGCAGTATCCCGGGGGGGAACTATGGCTACACCTTC. This translates into CASSIPGGNYGYTF.

This clone has only one observation. This chain joins TRBV4-1 and TRBJ2-5; 7 bases agree with TRBD2. CDR3 length: 15 residues. Germline assignment: CDR1 MGHRA and CDR2 YSYEKL. The J segment lost 3 bases and the V segment lost 2 bases, leaving 6 bases of the junction unmatched. CDR3 sequence: CASSQLLAEEETQYF. As DNA, the CDR3 is TGCGCCAGCAGCCAACTCCTAGCGGAAGAAGAGACCCAGTACTTC.

The chain uses TRBV11-3 and TRBJ1-1, with D uncertain. Germline CDR1 and CDR2: SGHNT and YENEEA. The CDR3 contains 14 residues. The ends were cut back, 2 bases at V and 0 bases at J, with 7 bases in the middle. CDR3 in DNA: TGTGCCAGCAGCTTAACAAGTTTGAACACTGAAGCTTTCTTT. This codes for CASSLTSLNTEAFF.

As for this clone: The junction and the germline gene differ at one end; a read error may be behind it. The rearrangement joins TRBV5-1 to TRBJ2-7, with D tentatively TRBD2 (6 bases). Germline V gives CDR1 SGHRS, CDR2 YFSETQ. The CDR3 contains 15 residues. Written as DNA, the CDR3 is TGCGCCAGCAGCTTGGTAGGCGGGATCTCCTCCGAGCAGTACTTC. Translation gives CASSLVGGISSEQYF.

CDR3 amino acids: CASSLGRGLGNEQYF. CDR3 bases: TGTGCCAGCAGCTTAGGACGCGGACTAGGCAACGAGCAGTACTTC. V usage is TRBV7-2 and J usage is TRBJ2-7, with 7 bases aligning to TRBD2. Per germline, CDR1 SGHTA and CDR2 FQGNSA. The CDR3 spans 15 residues. With 1 base clipped from V and 5 bases from J, the junction kept 8 bases outside the gene matches.

This chain uses TRBV27 with TRBJ1-1; no definite D call. From germline, CDR1 is MNHEY and CDR2 SMNVEV (reference sequence). V lost 2 bases and J lost 4, with 11 bases in between. The CDR3 consists of 14 residues. The CDR3 sequence is CASSLGRAGTEAFF. CDR3 DNA sequence: TGTGCCAGCAGTTTAGGGCGGGCGGGCACTGAAGCTTTCTTT.

This chain uses TRBV5-5 with TRBJ2-2; 10 bases are a match to TRBD2. With 4 bases clipped from V and 3 bases from J, the junction kept 3 bases outside the gene matches. This CDR3 has 15 residues. The germline V gene encodes CDR1 SGHKS and CDR2 YYEKEE (reference sequence). The CDR3 spells CASSPGLAYTGELFF. Here the CDR3 DNA reads TGTGCCAGCAGCCCGGGACTAGCGTACACCGGGGAGCTGTTTTTT.

The rearrangement uses TRBV27 and TRBJ2-7; no clear D. Germline V gene lookup returns CDR1 MNHEY and CDR2 SMNVEV (reference sequence). The CDR3 consists of 11 residues. The V end lost 8 bases, the J end lost 4 bases, and 9 bases lay between the germline ends. The CDR3 sequence is CASGQSYEQYF. The DNA for the CDR3 is TGTGCCAGCGGCCAGTCGTACGAGCAGTACTTC.

The chain couples TRBV28 to TRBJ2-3; 11 bases map to TRBD2. The ends lost 4 bases at V and 1 base at J; junction bases unmatched: 7. The CDR3 runs 17 residues. Germline CDR1 is MDHEN and CDR2 is SYDVKM. The CDR3, as DNA: TGTGCCAGCAGTTCCCTTAGCGGGAGGGCTGGCACAGATACGCAGTATTTT. Translated: CASSSLSGRAGTDTQYF. Full variable domain (remainder filled in from reference TRBV28 and TRBJ2-3): DVKVTQSSRYLVKRTGEKVFLECVQDMDHENMFWYRQDPGLGLRLIYFSYDVKMKEKGDIPEGYSVSREKKERFSLILESASTNQTSMYLCASSSLSGRAGTDTQYFGPGTRLTVL.